This T cell receptor beta chain was observed in a study of T-cell memory formation after mild COVID-19. Looking at the study overall: There were largely donor-specific TCR clusters.

This CDR3 region has 14 residues. The V segment lost 3 bases and the J segment 4 bases; nucleotides outside the gene matches: 4. Germline CDR1 and CDR2: SGHDT and YYEEEE. A few counts support this clonotype. TCRdb re-analysed the 5' RACE reads in MiXCR, keeping a single row per CDR3 protein. The repertoire holds around 450,000 distinct CDR3 sequences, with around 20% as singletons. V is TRBV5-6 and J is TRBJ2-3, with 8 nucleotides matching TRBD1. This sequence originates from an adult woman who had mild COVID-19 (a few samples of this study predate the infection). Cell type and time point are not known. What was sequenced was PBMCs or a T cell subset sorted from them (not recorded which). CDR3 DNA sequence: TGTGCCAGCAGCTATACAGGGGGACCAGATACGCAGTATTTT. Amino acids: CASSYTGGPDTQYF.